This T cell receptor (beta chain) is from a study of cytomegalovirus exposure and HLA in healthy donors. Trimming took 1 base from V and 2 from J; bases not matched to a gene: 7. Germline-derived CDR1 and CDR2 are MGHRA and YSYEKL. The CDR3 runs 17 residues. Study findings and constraints: Most TCR beta V segments were productive about 90% or about 30% of the time in an earlier analysis. Later findings reportedly placed an Asian-associated ancestry cluster below the approximately 700-donor mean for N-insertions.

PCR involved 60 Vbeta and 13 Jbeta primers. Sequenced by immunoSEQ multiplex PCR; TCRdb stores in-frame clones only, minus some. Counted here are 30,000 to 40,000 clones, less than 85% occurring once; the ten biggest clones make up around 6%. Comments on this clone: Its antigen is as yet unknown.

The chain links TRBV4-1 to TRBJ2-3; 9 bases align to TRBD1. The receptor was isolated from a male donor in good health and CMV-seronegative. The material sequenced was PBMCs. The CDR3: CASSQVGTGRATDTQYF. In DNA form, the CDR3 reads TGCGCCAGCAGCCAAGTGGGGACAGGGAGGGCCACAGATACGCAGTATTTT.